This passage covers 32 T cell receptor beta chains from one sample sequenced in a study of beta chain features in type 1 diabetes. General study findings and limits: Across all four CD4+ subsets, people with type 1 diabetes showed modestly shorter TCRB CDR3s.

Their antigen targets remain unknown. cDNA synthesis used the whole RNA isolate, giving expressed TCRB sequences. TCRdb keeps only in-frame clones here, not all; method: immunoSEQ multiplex PCR. The table has over 200,000 clones, approximately 11% seen once. The specimen was naive CD4+ T cells from blood. These receptor sequences come from a man aged 25-40 years with type 1 diabetes.

The chain uses TRBV5-4 and TRBJ2-1; D perhaps matches TRBD2 (5 bases). Germline-derived CDR1 and CDR2 are SGHNT and YYREEE (reference sequence). CDR3 size: 15 residues. V lost 4 bases to trimming and J lost 7 bases, with 18 bases between them. The CDR3 reads CASSPTGVLGNEQFF. The CDR3 DNA sequence: TGTGCCAGCAGCCCAACCGGGGTCCTAGGGAATGAGCAGTTCTTC. Together with reference TRBV5-4 and TRBJ2-1, the CDR3 gives the full variable domain: ETGVTQSPTHLIKTRGQQVTLRCSSQSGHNTVSWYQQALGQGPQFIFQYYREEENGRGNFPPRFSGLQFPNYSSELNVNALELDDSALYLCASSPTGVLGNEQFFGPGTRLTVL.

CDR3 region: CASSRQGSTDTQYF. CDR3 DNA sequence: TGTGCCAGCAGTCGTCAGGGCAGCACAGATACGCAGTATTTT. This sequence joins TRBV6-5 and TRBJ2-3; tentative D call: TRBD1 (5 bases). Germline loops: CDR1 MNHEY, CDR2 SVGAGI. Trimming pared 5 bases from V and 0 bases from J, leaving 9 bases between. This CDR3 is 14 amino acids long.

The chain recombines TRBV29-1 with TRBJ2-5; 9 bases fit TRBD1. The CDR3 consists of 12 residues. Germline trimming cut 7 bases from V and 5 bases from J; bases unmatched to any gene: 5. CDR1 and CDR2 (germline): SQVTM, ANQGSEA. The CDR3 here is CSALQGAETQYF. The CDR3 nucleotides read TGCAGCGCCCTACAGGGGGCGGAGACCCAGTACTTC.

A few counts support this clone. The V call is TRBV5-1, the J call TRBJ2-4, with 9 bases lining up with TRBD2. V dropped 4 bases and J dropped 3; count of bases not matched to a gene: 8. CDR3 length: 16 amino acids. Germline V gene sequence: CDR1 SGHRS, CDR2 YFSETQ. The CDR3 here is CASSAVAGALKNIQYF. The CDR3 bases are TGCGCCAGCAGCGCAGTAGCGGGGGCGCTCAAAAACATTCAGTACTTC.

The chain uses TRBV5-1 and TRBJ2-5, with D hard to call. The germline gives CDR1 SGHRS, CDR2 YFSETQ. The V and J ends lost 0 bases and 3 bases respectively, with 12 bases between them. The CDR3 consists of 15 residues. Here the CDR3 reads CASSLASTSKETQYF. CDR3 sequence (DNA): TGCGCCAGCAGCTTGGCATCGACTTCGAAAGAGACCCAGTACTTC.

This clone was seen a few times. The CDR3 nucleotides read TGCGCCAGCAGGAACGGGTTGGTACAAGAGACCCAGTACTTC. It translates to CASRNGLVQETQYF. The chain employs TRBV5-1 and TRBJ2-5, with no clear D. The ends were cut back, 5 bases at V and 2 bases at J, with 13 bases in the middle. The CDR3 loop spans 14 amino acids. The V gene's germline CDR1 is SGHRS and CDR2 YFSETQ.

This clone has more than one count but fewer than ten. This CDR3 reads CASSLTSGVVETQYF. The CDR3 DNA reads TGTGCCAGCAGTTTGACTAGCGGCGTAGTAGAGACCCAGTACTTC. This chain uses TRBV5-4 with TRBJ2-5, with TRBD2 matching over 9 bases. Germline CDR1 is SGHNT and CDR2 is YYREEE (reference sequence). The J segment lost 4 bases and the V segment lost 5 bases, leaving 9 bases of the junction unmatched. CDR3 length: 15 residues.

This clone was recorded a few times. V usage is TRBV5-1 and J usage is TRBJ2-1, with D possibly TRBD1 on 6 matching bases. From germline, CDR1 is SGHRS and CDR2 YFSETQ. The CDR3 sequence is 14 residues long. V lost 4 bases and J lost 5, with 13 bases in between. The CDR3 DNA follows: TGCGCCAGCAGCCCGACAGGTGGGAACAATGAGCAGTTCTTC. Its translation is CASSPTGGNNEQFF.

The sample holds a few counts of this clone. The DNA for the CDR3 is TGTGCCAGCACCTCCGGCCCGGGGACAAAACAAGAGACCCAGTACTTC. Amino acid sequence: CASTSGPGTKQETQYF. The chain carries TRBV5-4 and TRBJ2-5; D is possibly TRBD1 (6 bases). Germline V CDR1 and CDR2: SGHNT, YYREEE (reference sequence). The CDR3 totals 16 residues. Trimming cost V 6 bases and J 2 bases, with 20 bases left between them.

To note about this clone: Other nucleotide sequences from this sample produce the same CDR3. The chain combines TRBV7-2 with TRBJ2-7, with 10 nucleotides matching TRBD2. Germline values: CDR1 SGHTA, CDR2 FQGNSA. This CDR3 is built from 13 residues. With V trimmed by 5 bases and J by 3 bases, 1 base remained unmatched. The CDR3 DNA is TGTGCCAGCAGCCGGACTAGCGGCTACGAGCAGTACTTC. It specifies CASSRTSGYEQYF.

This clone came up a few times. This chain links TRBV7-9 with TRBJ1-6, with TRBD1 identical over 9 bases. V shed 5 bases, J shed 8 bases, and the junction held 10 bases outside the gene matches. Germline CDR1 SEHNR, CDR2 FQNEAQ (reference sequence). This CDR3 has 16 residues. The CDR3 here is CASSGGGGQGDSPLHF. The CDR3 DNA follows: TGTGCCAGCAGCGGGGGCGGGGGACAGGGAGATTCACCCCTCCACTTT.

This clone turned up a few times. J is TRBJ2-5 and V is TRBV9; 9 nucleotides line up with TRBD1. This CDR3 spans 15 amino acids. Germline V gives CDR1 SGDLS, CDR2 YYNGEE. The ends lost 4 bases at V and 5 bases at J; junction bases unmatched: 9. The CDR3 spells CASSITGTGRETQYF. The DNA of the CDR3 is TGTGCCAGCAGCATTACCGGGACAGGGCGGGAGACCCAGTACTTC.

V and J are TRBV7-9 and TRBJ2-1, with 10 bases that match TRBD2. This CDR3 is built from 15 residues. Per the germline V gene, CDR1 is SEHNR and CDR2 is FQNEAQ (reference sequence). V lost 1 base to trimming and J lost 9 bases; unmatched junction nucleotides: 6. CDR3 nucleotides: TGTGCCAGCAGCTTAGTAAGCGGGGGGGCCCGTGAGCAGTTCTTC. Residues: CASSLVSGGAREQFF.

This clone has more than one count but fewer than ten. This chain links TRBV6-6 with TRBJ2-4; 9 bases fit TRBD1. The CDR3 totals 14 residues. CDR1 and CDR2 (germline): MNHNY, SVGAGI (reference sequence). V was clipped by 5 bases and J by 1 base; unmatched bases: 0. DNA of the CDR3: TGTGCCAGCAGTGGGACAGGGGCCAAAAACATTCAGTACTTC. Encoded protein: CASSGTGAKNIQYF.

This clone was detected only a few times. The chain recombines TRBV19 with TRBJ2-7, with TRBD1 matching over 10 bases. There are 14 residues in the CDR3. J gave up 4 bases and V 5 bases, and 5 bases lay outside the gene matches. Germline lookup yields CDR1 LNHDA and CDR2 SQIVND (reference sequence). The CDR3 nucleotides read TGTGCCAGTAGTCCCTGGACAGGGGGATACGAGCAGTACTTC. It translates to CASSPWTGGYEQYF.

The CDR3 coding sequence is TGTGCCAGCAGTTACGAGCGGGGGGGCCAAGAGACCCAGTACTTC. This codes for CASSYERGGQETQYF. The chain joins TRBV6-6 to TRBJ2-5; TRBD2 matches at 10 bases. The V gene end was trimmed by 2 bases and the J gene end by 1 base; junction bases not matched to a gene: 1. Germline loops: CDR1 MNHNY, CDR2 SVGAGI (reference sequence). The CDR3 covers 15 residues.

This clone was counted a single time. The V call is TRBV15, the J call TRBJ1-5; tentative D call: TRBD1 (5 bases). Germline values: CDR1 LNHNV, CDR2 YYDKDF (reference sequence). Trimming took off 0 bases at V and 8 bases at J, with 11 bases between the two ends. The CDR3 is 14 residues long. The CDR3 reads CATSRERGTKPQHF. For the CDR3, the DNA is TGTGCCACCAGCAGAGAACGGGGGACGAAGCCCCAGCATTTT.

There are a few counts of this clone. The chain couples TRBV7-3 to TRBJ2-5, with TRBD1 as a possible D gene (6 bases). Germline V gene lookup returns CDR1 SGHTA and CDR2 FQGTGA. This CDR3 comprises 13 residues. V was trimmed by 5 bases and J by 5 bases, leaving 12 bases between them. The CDR3: CASSRQQGETQYF. DNA for the CDR3: TGTGCCAGCAGCCGACAGCAGGGGGAGACCCAGTACTTC.

This clone was found a few times. This sequence joins TRBV7-8 and TRBJ2-7; D remains ambiguous. CDR1 and CDR2 (germline): SGHVS, FQNEAQ. The CDR3 has 15 amino acids. With 5 bases removed from V and 3 bases from J, the gap between germline ends came to 17 bases. The CDR3 nucleotides read TGTGCCAGCAGCCCAATAAGGCGGATGGACTACGAGCAGTACTTC. Translating it yields CASSPIRRMDYEQYF. The full variable domain, its missing parts supplied by reference TRBV7-8 and TRBJ2-7, is GAGVSQSPRYKVAKRGQDVALRCDPISGHVSLFWYQQALGQGPEFLTYFQNEAQLDKSGLPSDRFFAERPEGSVSTLKIQRTQQEDSAVYLCASSPIRRMDYEQYFGPGTRLTVT.

The V call is TRBV2, the J call TRBJ2-3, with 9 nucleotides matching TRBD2. Germline lookup yields CDR1 SNHLY and CDR2 FYNNEI. This CDR3 is 16 amino acids long. Trimming took 5 bases from V and 1 from J; bases not matched to a gene: 7. The CDR3 DNA reads as TGTGCCAGCAGTATTAGCGGGGGCTTAGGCACAGATACGCAGTATTTT. Amino acids: CASSISGGLGTDTQYF.

The chain recombines TRBV18 with TRBJ2-5; D possibly corresponds to TRBD1 (5 bases). This CDR3 spans 14 amino acids. The germline gives CDR1 KGHSH, CDR2 LQKENI. Trimming shortened V by 1 base and J by 3 bases, and 9 bases separated the two germline ends. CDR3 in amino acids: CASSPRGQEETQYF. CDR3 in DNA: TGTGCCAGCTCACCACGGGGCCAGGAAGAGACCCAGTACTTC.

CDR3 region: CASSVLAGGIYEQYF. CDR3 DNA sequence: TGTGCCAGCAGCGTATTGGCGGGGGGAATCTACGAGCAGTACTTC. This chain joins TRBV9 and TRBJ2-7; 8 bases fit TRBD2. Germline trimming cut 1 base from V and 3 bases from J; bases unmatched to any gene: 6. Germline CDR1 and CDR2: SGDLS and YYNGEE. The CDR3 covers 15 residues.

The V gene is TRBV29-1, the J gene TRBJ2-5; a possible D gene is TRBD2 (5 bases). Trimming took off 7 bases at V and 4 bases at J, with 16 bases between the two ends. CDR3 length: 13 residues. CDR1 and CDR2 from the germline V gene are SQVTM and ANQGSEA. CDR3: CSGDWPRGETQYF. The CDR3 DNA follows: TGCAGCGGGGATTGGCCCCGGGGAGAGACCCAGTACTTC.

This clone appeared a few times. This chain uses TRBV28 with TRBJ2-7; 7 nucleotides match TRBD1. V gave up 8 bases and J gave up 5 bases; unmatched junction bases: 9. CDR3 length: 13 amino acids. CDR1 and CDR2 (germline): MDHEN, SYDVKM. The CDR3 nucleotides are TGTGCCAGCGGGTTAGGGGGCATCCACGAGCAGTACTTC. It is translated as CASGLGGIHEQYF.

The chain links TRBV6-1 to TRBJ2-7, with TRBD1 identical over 8 bases. The CDR3 is 14 residues long. V dropped 6 bases and J dropped 3; count of bases not matched to a gene: 7. CDR1 and CDR2 from the germline V gene are MNHNS and SASEGT. The CDR3 loop reads CASRQDREDYEQYF. The CDR3 nucleotides are TGTGCCAGCAGGCAGGACAGGGAGGACTACGAGCAGTACTTC.

The chain uses TRBV4-2 and TRBJ2-7, with D maybe TRBD1 (6 bases). Per germline, CDR1 LGHNA and CDR2 YNFKEQ. V lost 0 bases and J lost 2, with 11 bases in between. This CDR3 contains 15 residues. The CDR3 is CASSQDNRETYEQYF. The CDR3 nucleotides are TGTGCCAGCAGCCAAGATAACAGGGAAACCTACGAGCAGTACTTC.

V gene TRBV29-1 combines with J gene TRBJ2-6; D gene unclear. This CDR3 spans 13 amino acids. The V end lost 5 bases, the J end lost 4 bases, and 9 bases lay between the germline ends. Germline V gene data show CDR1 as SQVTM and CDR2 as ANQGSEA. CDR3 residues: CSVNVRGANVLTF. Here the CDR3 DNA reads TGCAGCGTTAACGTGCGCGGGGCCAACGTCCTGACTTTC.

A few counts support this clone. This sequence joins TRBV6-5 and TRBJ2-2, with TRBD1 matching over 9 bases. With V trimmed by 7 bases and J by 1 base, 4 bases remained unmatched. Germline lookup yields CDR1 MNHEY and CDR2 SVGAGI. The CDR3 is made up of 15 amino acids. This CDR3 reads CASTSTGGNTGELFF. The CDR3 DNA reads as TGTGCCAGCACCTCGACAGGGGGGAACACCGGGGAGCTGTTTTTT.

The chain links TRBV4-1 to TRBJ1-2; 8 nucleotides match TRBD1. The CDR3 spans 14 residues. Germline V gene lookup returns CDR1 MGHRA and CDR2 YSYEKL. Germline trimming cut 4 bases from V and 7 bases from J; bases unmatched to any gene: 8. The CDR3 DNA reads as TGCGCCAGCAGCCTCGGACAGGGAGGAGGTGGCTACACCTTC. Amino acids: CASSLGQGGGGYTF.

The table lists this clone with a few counts. This chain connects TRBV7-3 to TRBJ2-1; TRBD1 agrees at 10 bases. Germline loops: CDR1 SGHTA, CDR2 FQGTGA. The V segment lost 5 bases and the J segment 8 bases; nucleotides outside the gene matches: 9. This CDR3 contains 15 residues. CDR3 coding DNA: TGTGCCAGCAGCCTCGACAGGGGGCCAAGGGATGAGCAGTTCTTC. Translation gives CASSLDRGPRDEQFF.

This clone was picked up a small number of times. The chain links TRBV6-5 to TRBJ1-5; no clear D gene. The V and J ends lost 8 bases and 9 bases respectively, with 17 bases between them. The CDR3 totals 13 residues. Per the germline V gene, CDR1 is MNHEY and CDR2 is SVGAGI. The CDR3 sequence: CASAGWERRPQHF. CDR3 coding DNA: TGTGCCAGCGCCGGATGGGAGAGACGGCCCCAGCATTTT.

Points on this clone: Other DNA sequences in this specimen translate into the identical CDR3. The chain recombines TRBV30 with TRBJ2-6; D gene uncertain. The CDR3 extends over 14 amino acids. The ends were cut back, 2 bases at V and 0 bases at J, with 5 bases in the middle. The V gene's germline CDR1 is GTSNPN and CDR2 SVGIG (reference sequence). Here the CDR3 DNA reads TGTGCCTGGAGTCGCAGCTCTGGGGCCAACGTCCTGACTTTC. Protein sequence: CAWSRSSGANVLTF.